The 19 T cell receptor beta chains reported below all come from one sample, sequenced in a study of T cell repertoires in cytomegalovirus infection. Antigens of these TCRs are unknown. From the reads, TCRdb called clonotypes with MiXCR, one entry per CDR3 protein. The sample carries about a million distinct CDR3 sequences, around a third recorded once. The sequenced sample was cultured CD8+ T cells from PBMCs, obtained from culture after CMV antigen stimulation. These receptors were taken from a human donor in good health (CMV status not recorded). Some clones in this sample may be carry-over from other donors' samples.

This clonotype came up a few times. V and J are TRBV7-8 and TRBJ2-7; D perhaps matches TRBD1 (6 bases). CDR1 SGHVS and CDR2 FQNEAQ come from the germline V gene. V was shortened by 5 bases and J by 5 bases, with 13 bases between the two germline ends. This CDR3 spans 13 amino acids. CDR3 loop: CASSRTGFDEQYF. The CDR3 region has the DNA TGTGCCAGCAGCCGTACAGGGTTCGACGAGCAGTACTTC.

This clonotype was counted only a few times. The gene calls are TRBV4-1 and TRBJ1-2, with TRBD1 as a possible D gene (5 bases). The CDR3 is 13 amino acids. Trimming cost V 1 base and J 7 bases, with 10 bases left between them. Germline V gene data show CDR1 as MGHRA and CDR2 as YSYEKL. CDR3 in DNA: TGCGCCAGCAGCCAAGGTCGGGGGTCTGGCTACACCTTC. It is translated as CASSQGRGSGYTF.

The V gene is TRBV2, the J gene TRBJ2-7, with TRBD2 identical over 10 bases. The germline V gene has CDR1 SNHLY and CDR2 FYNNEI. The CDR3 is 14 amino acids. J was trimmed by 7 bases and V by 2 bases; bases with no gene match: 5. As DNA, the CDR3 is TGTGCCAGCAGTGAAAAGCTAGCGGGGGATGAGCAGTACGTC. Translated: CASSEKLAGDEQYV.

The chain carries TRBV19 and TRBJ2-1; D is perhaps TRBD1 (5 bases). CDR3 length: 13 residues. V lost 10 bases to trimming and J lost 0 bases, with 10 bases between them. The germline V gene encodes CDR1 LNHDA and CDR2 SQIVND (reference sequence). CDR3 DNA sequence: TGTGCCACAGGGTCTAGCTCCTACAATGAGCAGTTCTTC. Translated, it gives CATGSSSYNEQFF.

The CDR3 here is CASIQSGDGTGELFF. In nucleotides, the CDR3 is TGTGCCAGCATCCAGTCAGGAGACGGCACCGGGGAGCTGTTTTTT. The V and J genes are TRBV7-3 and TRBJ2-2; D ambiguous. The length of the CDR3 is 15 residues. CDR1 is SGHTA and CDR2 is FQGTGA in the germline V gene. Trimming cost V 7 bases and J 4 bases, with 16 bases left between them.

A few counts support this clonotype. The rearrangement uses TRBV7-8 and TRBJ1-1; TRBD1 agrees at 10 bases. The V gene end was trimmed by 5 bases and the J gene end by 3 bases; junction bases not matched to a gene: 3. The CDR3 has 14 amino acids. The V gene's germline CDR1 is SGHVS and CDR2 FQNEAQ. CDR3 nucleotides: TGTGCCAGCAGCGCGGGACAGGGGTACACTGAAGCTTTCTTT. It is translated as CASSAGQGYTEAFF.

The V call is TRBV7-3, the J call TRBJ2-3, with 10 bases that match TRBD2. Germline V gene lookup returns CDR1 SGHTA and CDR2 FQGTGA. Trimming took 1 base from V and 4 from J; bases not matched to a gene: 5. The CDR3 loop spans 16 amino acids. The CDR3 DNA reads TGTGCCAGCAGCTTAATAGCGGGGGGCGGGGCAGATACGCAGTATTTT. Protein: CASSLIAGGGADTQYF.

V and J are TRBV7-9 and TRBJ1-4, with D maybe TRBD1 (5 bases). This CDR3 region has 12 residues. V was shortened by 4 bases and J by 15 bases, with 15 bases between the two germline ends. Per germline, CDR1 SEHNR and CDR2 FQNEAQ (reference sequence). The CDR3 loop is CASSSGPLDLFF. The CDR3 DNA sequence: TGTGCCAGCAGCTCAGGGCCTTTGGATTTGTTTTTT.

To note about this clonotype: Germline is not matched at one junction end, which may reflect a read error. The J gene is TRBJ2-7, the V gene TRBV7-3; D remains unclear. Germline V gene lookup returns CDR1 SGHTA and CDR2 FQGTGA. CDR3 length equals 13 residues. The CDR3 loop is CASSLGESYEQHF. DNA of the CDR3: TGTGCCAGCAGCTTAGGGGAATCCTACGAGCAGCACTTC.

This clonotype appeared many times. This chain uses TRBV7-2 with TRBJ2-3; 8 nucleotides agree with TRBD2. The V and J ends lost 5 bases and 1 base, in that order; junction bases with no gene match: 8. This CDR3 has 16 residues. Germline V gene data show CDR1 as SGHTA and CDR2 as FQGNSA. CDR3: CASSPYLLAGTDTQYF. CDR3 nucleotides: TGTGCCAGCAGCCCCTACCTACTAGCGGGCACAGATACGCAGTATTTT.

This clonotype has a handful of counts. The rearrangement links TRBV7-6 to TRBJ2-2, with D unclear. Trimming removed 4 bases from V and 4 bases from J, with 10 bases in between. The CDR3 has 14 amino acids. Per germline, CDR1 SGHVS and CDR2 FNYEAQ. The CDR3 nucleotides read TGTGCCAGCAGCTCGGCGGTAGGCACCGGGGAGCTGTTTTTT. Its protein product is CASSSAVGTGELFF.

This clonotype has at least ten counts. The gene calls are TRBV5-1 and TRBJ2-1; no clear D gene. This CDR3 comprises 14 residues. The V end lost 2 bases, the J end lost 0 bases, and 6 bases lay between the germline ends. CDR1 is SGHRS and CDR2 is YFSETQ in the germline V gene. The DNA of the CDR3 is TGCGCCAGCAGCTTCTATAGCTCCTACAATGAGCAGTTCTTC. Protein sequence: CASSFYSSYNEQFF.

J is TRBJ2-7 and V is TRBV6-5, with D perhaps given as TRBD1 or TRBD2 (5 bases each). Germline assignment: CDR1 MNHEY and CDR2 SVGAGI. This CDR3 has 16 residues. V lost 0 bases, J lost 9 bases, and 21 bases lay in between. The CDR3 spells CASSYSDSALLSGQYF. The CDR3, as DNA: TGTGCCAGCAGTTACTCCGACAGCGCCCTTTTAAGCGGGCAGTACTTC.

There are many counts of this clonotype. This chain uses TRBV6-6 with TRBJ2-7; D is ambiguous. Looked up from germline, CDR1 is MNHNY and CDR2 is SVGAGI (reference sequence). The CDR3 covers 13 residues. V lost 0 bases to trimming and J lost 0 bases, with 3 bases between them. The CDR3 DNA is TGTGCCAGCAGTTACTCGAGCTCCTACGAGCAGTACGTC. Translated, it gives CASSYSSSYEQYV.

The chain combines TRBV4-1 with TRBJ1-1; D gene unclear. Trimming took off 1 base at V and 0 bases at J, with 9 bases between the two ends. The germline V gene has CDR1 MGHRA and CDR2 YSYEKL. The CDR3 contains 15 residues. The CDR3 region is CASSQVFPMNTEAFF. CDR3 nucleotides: TGCGCCAGCAGCCAAGTGTTCCCGATGAACACTGAAGCTTTCTTT.

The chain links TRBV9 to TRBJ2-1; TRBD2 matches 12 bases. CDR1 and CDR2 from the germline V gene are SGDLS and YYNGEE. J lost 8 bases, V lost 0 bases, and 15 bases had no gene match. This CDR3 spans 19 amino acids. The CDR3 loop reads CASSVEPMTSGGLGDEQFF. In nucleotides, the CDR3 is TGTGCCAGCAGCGTAGAGCCAATGACTAGCGGGGGTCTGGGCGATGAGCAGTTCTTC.

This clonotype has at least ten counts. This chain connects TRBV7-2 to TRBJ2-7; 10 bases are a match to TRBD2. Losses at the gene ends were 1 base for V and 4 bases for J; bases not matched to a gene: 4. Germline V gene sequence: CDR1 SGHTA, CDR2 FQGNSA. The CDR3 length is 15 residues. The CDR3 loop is CASSLGISGRYEQYF. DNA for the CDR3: TGTGCCAGCAGCTTAGGCATTAGCGGGAGGTACGAGCAGTACTTC.

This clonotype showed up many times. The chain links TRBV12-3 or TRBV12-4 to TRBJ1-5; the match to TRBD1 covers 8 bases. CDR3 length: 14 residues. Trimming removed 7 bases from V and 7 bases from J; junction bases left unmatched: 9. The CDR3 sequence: CASTFGQGTQPQHF. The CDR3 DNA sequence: TGTGCCAGCACCTTCGGACAGGGAACGCAGCCCCAGCATTTT.

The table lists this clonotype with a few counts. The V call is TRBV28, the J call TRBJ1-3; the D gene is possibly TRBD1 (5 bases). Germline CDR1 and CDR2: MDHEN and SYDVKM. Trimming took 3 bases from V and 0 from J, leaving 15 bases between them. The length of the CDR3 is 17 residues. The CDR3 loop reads CASSLGPRESSGNTIYF. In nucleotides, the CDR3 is TGTGCCAGCAGTTTGGGGCCGCGGGAAAGCTCTGGAAACACCATATATTTT.